Presented here are 11 T cell receptor beta chains from one specimen sequenced in a study of blood T cell repertoires in COVID-19. TCRdb keeps only in-frame clones here, not all; method: immunoSEQ multiplex PCR. The data contain around 190,000 clones, around 83% of them seen just once; the ten biggest clones take up more than 1.5%. Sequenced: peripheral blood. These receptors came from a human donor in a cohort sampled during active COVID-19.

The rearrangement joins TRBV27 to TRBJ1-1, with TRBD1 identical over 7 bases. There are 15 residues in the CDR3. Germline V gene lookup returns CDR1 MNHEY and CDR2 SMNVEV (reference sequence). The trim removed 3 bases at V and 5 bases at J, leaving 9 bases unmatched. The CDR3 loop reads CASSFEGALKTEAFF. As DNA, the CDR3 is TGTGCCAGCAGTTTTGAGGGGGCGTTAAAGACTGAAGCTTTCTTT.

The chain joins TRBV5-4 to TRBJ1-5, with 10 nucleotides matching TRBD1. The CDR3 is 14 residues long. V gave up 2 bases and J gave up 7 bases; unmatched junction bases: 3. Germline CDR1 is SGHNT and CDR2 is YYREEE (reference sequence). Written as DNA, the CDR3 is TGTGCCAGCAGCTTAGACAGGGGGCAACAGCCCCAGCATTTT. Residues: CASSLDRGQQPQHF.

Only a few counts were recorded for this clone. The chain joins TRBV10-1 to TRBJ2-7; TRBD2 aligns across 9 bases. The germline V gene encodes CDR1 WNHNN and CDR2 SYGVQD (reference sequence). V shed 3 bases, J shed 6 bases, and the junction held 0 bases outside the gene matches. The CDR3 is made up of 12 amino acids. CDR3 sequence: CASSELAGEQYF. CDR3 coding DNA: TGCGCCAGCAGTGAACTAGCGGGCGAGCAGTACTTC.

This clone was seen once. V usage is TRBV27 and J usage is TRBJ2-4, with TRBD1 identical over 9 bases. The germline gives CDR1 MNHEY, CDR2 SMNVEV (reference sequence). Trimming removed 7 bases from V and 7 bases from J; junction bases left unmatched: 5. The CDR3 consists of 13 residues. CDR3 sequence: CASIPGTGNIQYF. The CDR3 DNA reads TGTGCCAGCATACCCGGGACAGGGAACATTCAGTACTTC.

This sequence joins TRBV6-6 and TRBJ1-2, with TRBD1 identical over 9 bases. The germline V gene has CDR1 MNHNY and CDR2 SVGAGI (reference sequence). The V gene end was trimmed by 6 bases and the J gene end by 6 bases; junction bases not matched to a gene: 11. The CDR3 extends over 15 amino acids. The CDR3, as DNA: TGTGCCAGCAGGCCGCCCGGACAGGGGATACATGGCTACACCTTC. Protein sequence: CASRPPGQGIHGYTF.

This clone was seen once. The V call is TRBV5-1, the J call TRBJ2-7; 8 positions match TRBD1. Germline V CDR1 and CDR2: SGHRS, YFSETQ. Unmatched junction bases numbered 4, after V lost 1 base and J lost 4 bases. This CDR3 has 14 amino acids. The CDR3 protein is CASSLQGADYEQYF. The CDR3 bases are TGCGCCAGCAGCTTGCAGGGGGCCGATTACGAGCAGTACTTC.

The gene calls are TRBV6-5 and TRBJ1-6; 7 bases agree with TRBD1. V was pared by 2 bases and J by 7 bases, with 5 bases of the junction left unmatched. Germline lookup yields CDR1 MNHEY and CDR2 SVGAGI. This CDR3 has 15 amino acids. The CDR3 reads CASSYRGTVNSPLHF. The CDR3 DNA sequence: TGTGCCAGCAGTTACCGGGGGACAGTGAATTCACCCCTCCACTTT.

This chain links TRBV29-1 with TRBJ1-2; D is uncertain. Between the trimmed V and J ends, which lost 3 bases and 0 bases, there was a span of 11 bases. This CDR3 contains 14 residues. Germline-derived CDR1 and CDR2 are SQVTM and ANQGSEA. CDR3 DNA: TGCAGCGTTGAGAGGGATTGGGCTAACTATGGCTACACCTTC. This translates into CSVERDWANYGYTF.

The chain combines TRBV28 with TRBJ2-7; tentative D call: TRBD2 (6 bases). This CDR3 is built from 14 residues. V shed 3 bases and J shed 0 bases, with 9 bases lying between them. CDR1 and CDR2 (germline): MDHEN, SYDVKM. CDR3 protein: CASSLRGDSYEQYF. CDR3 bases: TGTGCCAGCAGTTTGCGGGGAGACTCCTACGAGCAGTACTTC.

The rearrangement uses TRBV5-4 and TRBJ1-2; 7 bases are a match to TRBD1. From germline, CDR1 is SGHNT and CDR2 YYREEE (reference sequence). The CDR3 is 13 residues long. V trimming: 1 base; J trimming: 4 bases; junction bases outside the gene matches: 1. CDR3 region: CASSLWDSYGYTF. DNA of the CDR3: TGTGCCAGCAGCTTGTGGGACAGCTATGGCTACACCTTC.

The chain couples TRBV7-2 to TRBJ2-7; 7 bases agree with TRBD2. The V gene's germline CDR1 is SGHTA and CDR2 FQGNSA. This CDR3 region has 14 residues. V shed 5 bases and J 4 bases; nucleotides not matched to a gene: 8. The CDR3 protein is CASSHPSGGYEQYF. The CDR3 DNA reads TGTGCCAGCAGCCATCCTAGCGGCGGGTACGAGCAGTACTTC.